The clone carrying this T cell receptor (beta chain) was recorded a few times. Its specificity is not known. Profiling relied on immunoSEQ multiplex PCR, and the TCRdb table lists in-frame clones only, not all of them. This sample has about 130,000 clones; 88% occur once, and the top ten carry around 20%. The CDR3 extends over 17 amino acids. V lost 0 bases and J 1 base, leaving 10 bases between the germline ends. Looked up from germline, CDR1 is MGHRA and CDR2 is YSYEKL. These data originate in a study of T cell responses to AZD1222 COVID-19 vaccine. Study findings and constraints: Among the donors, most were white British and more were female, and clonal diversity was possibly underestimated. The peak T cell response came first, and repertoires were sampled only after it.

The clonotype originates from an adult in good health. This chain joins TRBV4-1 and TRBJ1-6; D call uncertain. The sample consisted of peripheral blood, taken on day 0 of MenACWY control vaccination. The CDR3 sequence: CASSQEEGISYNSPLHF. The CDR3 nucleotides are TGCGCCAGCAGCCAAGAAGAAGGGATATCCTATAATTCACCCCTCCACTTT.